This entry lists 29 T cell receptor beta chains sequenced from one sample in a study of T cell responses to AZD1222 COVID-19 vaccine. Produced via immunoSEQ multiplex PCR; TCRdb's table is partial and in-frame only. The table lists over 100,000 clones, approximately 90% of them singletons. The specimen comprised peripheral blood, sampled on day 0 of AZD1222 vaccination. The receptor source for this set is an adult in good health.

The V and J genes are TRBV4-1 and TRBJ2-7, with TRBD2 matching over 8 bases. V was clipped by 1 base and J by 4 bases; unmatched bases: 9. Per germline, CDR1 MGHRA and CDR2 YSYEKL. The length of the CDR3 is 16 residues. CDR3 amino acids: CASSQGVAGSLYEQYF. Written as DNA, the CDR3 is TGCGCCAGCAGCCAAGGGGTAGCGGGGAGCTTATACGAGCAGTACTTC.

The chain joins TRBV25-1 to TRBJ2-1; TRBD2 matches at 8 bases. The CDR3 sequence is 15 residues long. V shed 4 bases, J shed 4 bases, and the junction held 6 bases outside the gene matches. The germline V gene has CDR1 MGHDK and CDR2 SYGVNS. In DNA form, the CDR3 reads TGTGCCAGCAGTGGAATAGCGGGGAGGTACAATGAGCAGTTCTTC. This translates into CASSGIAGRYNEQFF.

The chain links TRBV7-8 to TRBJ1-2; tentative D call: TRBD1 (6 bases). The germline gives CDR1 SGHVS, CDR2 FQNEAQ. Deletions cut 5 bases from V and 3 bases from J, with 22 bases between. This CDR3 region has 17 residues. CDR3 nucleotides: TGTGCCAGCAGCGATCTAGACAGGCCCCGGGAAGACTATGGCTACACCTTC. Amino acid sequence: CASSDLDRPREDYGYTF.

The V gene is TRBV11-2, the J gene TRBJ1-2, with no clear D. Between the trimmed V and J ends, which lost 3 bases and 1 base, there was a span of 0 bases. This CDR3 is 11 amino acids long. Germline V gene data show CDR1 as SGHAT and CDR2 as FQNNGV. The CDR3 DNA is TGTGCCAGCAGCTTTAACTATGGCTACACCTTC. Translated: CASSFNYGYTF. Variable domain in full (rest from reference TRBV11-2 and TRBJ1-2): EAGVAQSPRYKIIEKRQSVAFWCNPISGHATLYWYQQILGQGPKLLIQFQNNGVVDDSQLPKDRFSAERLKGVDSTLKIQPAKLEDSAVYLCASSFNYGYTFGSGTRLTVV.

This clone was counted a few times. This chain links TRBV7-2 with TRBJ1-2; D call uncertain. The germline V gene has CDR1 SGHTA and CDR2 FQGNSA. V was clipped by 5 bases and J by 0 bases, with 10 bases between them. The CDR3 is 14 amino acids. The CDR3 spells CASSRVLANYGYTF. CDR3 coding DNA: TGTGCCAGCAGCCGTGTTTTGGCTAACTATGGCTACACCTTC. The variable domain in full, with the rest retrieved from reference TRBV7-2 and TRBJ1-2, is GAGVSQSPSNKVTEKGKDVELRCDPISGHTALYWYRQSLGQGLEFLIYFQGNSAPDKSGLPSDRFSAERTGGSVSTLTIQRTQQEDSAVYLCASSRVLANYGYTFGSGTRLTVV.

The genes are TRBV9 and TRBJ1-2, with 10 bases identical to TRBD1. Trimming took 4 bases from V and 7 from J; bases not matched to a gene: 7. Germline assignment: CDR1 SGDLS and CDR2 YYNGEE. CDR3 length: 14 amino acids. CDR3 loop: CASSTGTGEGGYTF. The CDR3 coding sequence is TGTGCCAGCAGCACAGGGACAGGGGAGGGTGGCTACACCTTC.

The rearrangement joins TRBV3-1 (or the pseudogene TRBV3-2) to TRBJ2-7; D is unclear. This CDR3 region has 13 residues. The germline CDR1 and CDR2 sequences are LGHDT and YNNKEL (reference sequence). V gave up 2 bases and J gave up 5 bases, with 10 bases separating them. In DNA, the CDR3 is TGTGCCAGCAGCCAAAGTCTAGGAAACGAGCAGTACTTC. Its protein product is CASSQSLGNEQYF.

The chain links TRBV11-2 to TRBJ1-5, with D possibly matching TRBD1 (5 bases). The CDR3 length is 13 residues. V lost 4 bases to trimming and J lost 6 bases, with 10 bases between them. The V gene's germline CDR1 is SGHAT and CDR2 FQNNGV. The CDR3 sequence: CASSSGRRQPQHF. The DNA of the CDR3 is TGTGCCAGCAGCTCAGGGCGGCGTCAGCCCCAGCATTTT. The full variable domain, in which reference TRBV11-2 and TRBJ1-5 provide the parts outside the CDR3, is EAGVAQSPRYKIIEKRQSVAFWCNPISGHATLYWYQQILGQGPKLLIQFQNNGVVDDSQLPKDRFSAERLKGVDSTLKIQPAKLEDSAVYLCASSSGRRQPQHFGDGTRLSIL.

The chain couples TRBV7-3 to TRBJ1-2, with D uncertain. With 1 base removed from V and 0 bases from J, the gap between germline ends came to 9 bases. CDR1 is SGHTA and CDR2 is FQGTGA in the germline V gene. This CDR3 has 15 residues. The CDR3 DNA reads as TGTGCCAGCAGCTTAAGTGCCAGTACTAACTATGGCTACACCTTC. This encodes CASSLSASTNYGYTF.

This sequence joins TRBV7-6 and TRBJ1-2; D might be TRBD1 (5 bases). Germline assignment: CDR1 SGHVS and CDR2 FNYEAQ. Trimming shortened V by 5 bases and J by 6 bases, and 13 bases separated the two germline ends. The CDR3 is 13 amino acids. The CDR3 coding sequence is TGTGCCAGCAGCCCCCTGAAGGGGAATGGCTACACCTTC. This sequence encodes CASSPLKGNGYTF. Variable domain in full (rest from reference TRBV7-6 and TRBJ1-2): GAGVSQSPRYKVTKRGQDVALRCDPISGHVSLYWYRQALGQGPEFLTYFNYEAQQDKSGLPNDRFSAERPEGSISTLTIQRTEQRDSAMYRCASSPLKGNGYTFGSGTRLTVV.

The CDR3 nucleotides read TGTGCCTCGACGCAGGAGAATGGAAACACCATATATTTT. It is translated as CASTQENGNTIYF. The chain uses TRBV10-3 and TRBJ1-3, with D unresolved. Germline V gene lookup returns CDR1 ENHRY and CDR2 SYGVKD. The CDR3 sequence is 13 residues long. Trimming took off 11 bases at V and 3 bases at J, with 14 bases between the two ends.

The V call is TRBV19, the J call TRBJ2-5; a possible D gene is TRBD2 (6 bases). CDR1 LNHDA and CDR2 SQIVND come from the germline V gene (reference sequence). The CDR3 has 15 residues. Trimming removed 1 base at V and 2 bases at J, with 11 bases between. The CDR3 here is CASSIGTGGQETQYF. The CDR3 DNA is TGTGCCAGTAGTATAGGCACAGGAGGGCAAGAGACCCAGTACTTC.

The genes are TRBV3-1 (or the pseudogene TRBV3-2) and TRBJ1-2, with TRBD1 identical over 7 bases. The germline gives CDR1 LGHDT, CDR2 YNNKEL (reference sequence). The CDR3 is 13 amino acids. J was trimmed by 4 bases and V by 4 bases; bases with no gene match: 3. The CDR3 sequence is CASSLTGSYGYTF. In DNA, the CDR3 is TGTGCCAGCAGCCTGACAGGGAGCTATGGCTACACCTTC.

This chain joins TRBV5-1 and TRBJ1-1; 12 nucleotides agree with TRBD1. Germline assignment: CDR1 SGHRS and CDR2 YFSETQ. The CDR3 is 18 amino acids. V lost 0 bases, J lost 3 bases, and 9 bases stayed unmatched. The CDR3 DNA is TGCGCCAGCAGCTTGGTTCCCCCGGGACAGGGGGCGGACACTGAAGCTTTCTTT. This gives the protein CASSLVPPGQGADTEAFF.

V usage is TRBV27 and J usage is TRBJ1-5, with 8 bases that match TRBD1. The germline V gene has CDR1 MNHEY and CDR2 SMNVEV (reference sequence). This CDR3 has 14 amino acids. The V gene end was trimmed by 5 bases and the J gene end by 6 bases; junction bases not matched to a gene: 6. DNA of the CDR3: TGTGCCAGCAGTAGGACAGGGACGAGTCAGCCCCAGCATTTT. Its protein is CASSRTGTSQPQHF.

The genes are TRBV9 and TRBJ2-1, with D possibly being TRBD1 or TRBD2 (5 bases each). The CDR3 has 15 amino acids. V was clipped by 1 base and J by 8 bases, with 16 bases between them. Germline CDR1 reads SGDLS; CDR2 reads YYNGEE. The CDR3 nucleotides are TGTGCCAGCAGCGTAACCCCCCGAGGGGATGATGAGCAGTTCTTC. Amino acid sequence: CASSVTPRGDDEQFF.

This chain uses TRBV6-5 with TRBJ2-5; maybe TRBD2 (5 bases). The V end was cut by 6 bases, the J end by 4 bases, with 15 bases between. This CDR3 comprises 14 residues. Germline CDR1 is MNHEY and CDR2 is SVGAGI. The DNA for the CDR3 is TGTGCCAGCAGACCCATCCGGGAACGAGAGACCCAGTACTTC. This gives the protein CASRPIRERETQYF.

The V call is TRBV10-3, the J call TRBJ2-2; D is perhaps TRBD1 (7 bases). V shed 9 bases and J shed 4 bases, with 21 bases lying between them. In germline, CDR1 is ENHRY, CDR2 SYGVKD. CDR3 length: 16 amino acids. CDR3 protein: CAISRRQGGTTGELFF. CDR3 sequence (DNA): TGTGCCATAAGCCGCCGGCAGGGGGGTACCACCGGGGAGCTGTTTTTT.

The rearrangement links TRBV19 to TRBJ2-5; a weak D match, TRBD1 (5 bases). The CDR3 covers 14 residues. Germline V gene sequence: CDR1 LNHDA, CDR2 SQIVND (reference sequence). V was trimmed by 0 bases and J by 4 bases, leaving 9 bases between them. CDR3 nucleotide sequence: TGTGCCAGTAGTATAGAGTCCCAGGGAGAGACCCAGTACTTC. Its translation: CASSIESQGETQYF. The full variable domain, with the rest looked up from reference TRBV19 and TRBJ2-5, is DGGITQSPKYLFRKEGQNVTLSCEQNLNHDAMYWYRQDPGQGLRLIYYSQIVNDFQKGDIAEGYSVSREKKESFPLTVTSAQKNPTAFYLCASSIESQGETQYFGPGTRLLVL.

The chain employs TRBV29-1 and TRBJ1-1; D unclear. CDR3 length: 13 residues. The germline V gene has CDR1 SQVTM and CDR2 ANQGSEA. V lost 4 bases, J lost 0 bases, and 9 bases lay in between. CDR3 coding DNA: TGCAGCGTTGGATGGGCCGTGAACACTGAAGCTTTCTTT. It codes for CSVGWAVNTEAFF.

V is TRBV11-2 and J is TRBJ2-7; D may be TRBD2 (5 bases). The V end lost 0 bases, the J end lost 1 base, and 10 bases lay between the germline ends. CDR1 and CDR2 from the germline V gene are SGHAT and FQNNGV. There are 15 residues in the CDR3. The CDR3 bases are TGTGCCAGCAGCTTAGAGCGAGCGGATTCCTACGAGCAGTACTTC. Its translation is CASSLERADSYEQYF.

The chain carries TRBV5-4 and TRBJ2-1; 15 bases agree with TRBD2. Trimming removed 5 bases from V and 7 bases from J; junction bases left unmatched: 10. Germline CDR1 reads SGHNT; CDR2 reads YYREEE (reference sequence). CDR3 length: 17 residues. CDR3 amino acids: CASSYGLAGGPKNEQFF. The CDR3 DNA follows: TGTGCCAGCAGTTATGGACTAGCGGGAGGGCCAAAAAATGAGCAGTTCTTC.

The chain couples TRBV3-1 (or the pseudogene TRBV3-2) to TRBJ2-7; 7 nucleotides agree with TRBD2. Trimming removed 3 bases from V and 5 bases from J; junction bases left unmatched: 7. Germline CDR1 LGHDT, CDR2 YNNKEL (reference sequence). This CDR3 contains 14 residues. This CDR3 reads CASSQEGGVHEQYF. CDR3 bases: TGTGCCAGCAGCCAGGAGGGAGGGGTTCACGAGCAGTACTTC.

V gene TRBV7-9 combines with J gene TRBJ2-1, with TRBD2 matching over 15 bases. CDR1 and CDR2 (germline): SEHNR, FQNEAQ (reference sequence). This CDR3 spans 15 amino acids. V trimming: 5 bases; J trimming: 9 bases; junction bases outside the gene matches: 5. This CDR3 is CASSTGLAGGIEQFF. The DNA of the CDR3 is TGTGCCAGCAGCACGGGACTAGCGGGGGGTATTGAGCAGTTCTTC. The entire variable domain, with the rest obtained from reference TRBV7-9 and TRBJ2-1, is as follows: DTGVSQNPRHKITKRGQNVTFRCDPISEHNRLYWYRQTLGQGPEFLTYFQNEAQLEKSRLLSDRFSAERPKGSFSTLEIQRTEQGDSAMYLCASSTGLAGGIEQFFGPGTRLTVL.

The chain recombines TRBV7-9 with TRBJ1-5, with TRBD1 as a possible D gene (5 bases). Trimming removed 1 base at V and 10 bases at J, with 17 bases between. This CDR3 spans 15 amino acids. Per germline, CDR1 SEHNR and CDR2 FQNEAQ (reference sequence). Written as DNA, the CDR3 is TGTGCCAGCAGCTTAGAGGGGTCAGGGAGCGGTCCCCAGCATTTT. Translating gives CASSLEGSGSGPQHF.

The chain carries TRBV5-1 and TRBJ2-6; a weak D match, TRBD1 (5 bases). Germline assignment: CDR1 SGHRS and CDR2 YFSETQ. V was clipped by 1 base and J by 2 bases, with 7 bases between them. The CDR3 spans 15 residues. CDR3 sequence reads: CASSLLGPGANVLTF. The DNA of the CDR3 is TGCGCCAGCAGCTTGCTGGGGCCTGGGGCCAACGTCCTGACTTTC. Filled out from reference TRBV5-1 and TRBJ2-6, the complete variable domain reads KAGVTQTPRYLIKTRGQQVTLSCSPISGHRSVSWYQQTPGQGLQFLFEYFSETQRNKGNFPGRFSGRQFSNSRSEMNVSTLELGDSALYLCASSLLGPGANVLTFGAGSRLTVL.

The DNA for the CDR3 is TGTGCCATCAGCGGACAGGGTAGAGCTGAAGCTTTCTTT. Protein: CAISGQGRAEAFF. The chain joins TRBV10-3 to TRBJ1-1; 8 positions agree with TRBD1. CDR3 length: 13 residues. Looked up from germline, CDR1 is ENHRY and CDR2 is SYGVKD. With 6 bases clipped from V and 6 bases from J, the junction kept 6 bases outside the gene matches.

The rearrangement joins TRBV9 to TRBJ2-7, with a tentative D call TRBD2 (5 bases). CDR3 length equals 11 residues. V gave up 5 bases and J gave up 6 bases, with 9 bases separating them. Germline CDR1 and CDR2: SGDLS and YYNGEE. The chain's CDR3 is CASRGGGEQYF. The DNA of the CDR3 is TGTGCCAGCAGGGGCGGAGGCGAGCAGTACTTC.

The chain joins TRBV4-1 to TRBJ2-7; 9 positions agree with TRBD2. Germline V gene lookup returns CDR1 MGHRA and CDR2 YSYEKL. J lost 3 bases, V lost 0 bases, and 6 bases had no gene match. The CDR3 runs 16 residues. CDR3 sequence reads: CASSQDRGLAVYEQYF. The CDR3 bases are TGCGCCAGCAGCCAAGATCGGGGACTAGCCGTCTACGAGCAGTACTTC.